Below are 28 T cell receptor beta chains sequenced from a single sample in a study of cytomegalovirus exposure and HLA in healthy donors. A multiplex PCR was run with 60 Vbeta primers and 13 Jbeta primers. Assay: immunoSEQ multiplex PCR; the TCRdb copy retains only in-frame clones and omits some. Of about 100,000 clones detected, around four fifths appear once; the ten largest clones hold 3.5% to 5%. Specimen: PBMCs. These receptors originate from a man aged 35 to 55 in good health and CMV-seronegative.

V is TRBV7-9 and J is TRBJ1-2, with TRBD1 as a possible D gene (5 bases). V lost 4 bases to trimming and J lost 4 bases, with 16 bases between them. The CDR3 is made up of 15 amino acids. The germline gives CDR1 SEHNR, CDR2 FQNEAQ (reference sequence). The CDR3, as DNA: TGTGCCAGCAGCTGGGGGGGTGTCCTCGCCTATGGCTACACCTTC. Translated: CASSWGGVLAYGYTF.

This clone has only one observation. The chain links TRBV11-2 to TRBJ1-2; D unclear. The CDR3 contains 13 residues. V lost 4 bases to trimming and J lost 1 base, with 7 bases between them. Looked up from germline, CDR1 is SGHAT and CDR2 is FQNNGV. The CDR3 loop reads CASSSGNNYGYTF. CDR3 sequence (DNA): TGTGCCAGCAGCTCCGGGAATAACTATGGCTACACCTTC.

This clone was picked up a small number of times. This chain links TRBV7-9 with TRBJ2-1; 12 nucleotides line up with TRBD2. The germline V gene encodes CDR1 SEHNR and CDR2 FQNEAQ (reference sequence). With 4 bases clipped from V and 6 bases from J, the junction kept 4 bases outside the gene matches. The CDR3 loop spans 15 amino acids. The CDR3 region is CASSSWTSGVNEQFF. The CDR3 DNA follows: TGTGCCAGCAGCTCCTGGACTAGCGGGGTCAATGAGCAGTTCTTC.

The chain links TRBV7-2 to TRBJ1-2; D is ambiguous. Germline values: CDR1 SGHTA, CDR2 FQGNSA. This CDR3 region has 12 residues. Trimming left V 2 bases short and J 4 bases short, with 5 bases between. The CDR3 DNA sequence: TGTGCCAGCAGCTTACCTACCTATGGCTACACCTTC. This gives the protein CASSLPTYGYTF. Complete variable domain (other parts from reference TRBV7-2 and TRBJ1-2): GAGVSQSPSNKVTEKGKDVELRCDPISGHTALYWYRQSLGQGLEFLIYFQGNSAPDKSGLPSDRFSAERTGGSVSTLTIQRTQQEDSAVYLCASSLPTYGYTFGSGTRLTVV.

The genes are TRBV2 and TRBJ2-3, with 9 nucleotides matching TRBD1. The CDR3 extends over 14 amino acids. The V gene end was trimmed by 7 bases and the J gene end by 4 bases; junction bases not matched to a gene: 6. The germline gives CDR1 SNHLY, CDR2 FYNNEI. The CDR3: CASNWGQGPDTQYF. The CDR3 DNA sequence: TGTGCCAGCAATTGGGGACAGGGACCAGATACGCAGTATTTT.

The CDR3 here is CASSFFAGSNEQFF. The CDR3 DNA sequence: TGTGCCAGCAGCTTTTTCGCGGGTTCCAATGAGCAGTTCTTC. This chain uses TRBV7-9 with TRBJ2-1; D perhaps matches TRBD2 (5 bases). The CDR3 sequence is 14 residues long. V shed 3 bases and J shed 6 bases, with 12 bases lying between them. The V gene's germline CDR1 is SEHNR and CDR2 FQNEAQ (reference sequence).

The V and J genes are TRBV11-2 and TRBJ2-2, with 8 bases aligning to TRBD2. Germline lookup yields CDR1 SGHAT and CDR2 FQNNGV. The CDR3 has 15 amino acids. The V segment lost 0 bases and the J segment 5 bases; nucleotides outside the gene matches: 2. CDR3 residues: CASSLELAGTGELFF. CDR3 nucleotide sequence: TGTGCCAGCAGCTTAGAGCTAGCGGGTACCGGGGAGCTGTTTTTT. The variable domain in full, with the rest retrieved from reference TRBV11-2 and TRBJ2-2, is EAGVAQSPRYKIIEKRQSVAFWCNPISGHATLYWYQQILGQGPKLLIQFQNNGVVDDSQLPKDRFSAERLKGVDSTLKIQPAKLEDSAVYLCASSLELAGTGELFFGEGSRLTVL.

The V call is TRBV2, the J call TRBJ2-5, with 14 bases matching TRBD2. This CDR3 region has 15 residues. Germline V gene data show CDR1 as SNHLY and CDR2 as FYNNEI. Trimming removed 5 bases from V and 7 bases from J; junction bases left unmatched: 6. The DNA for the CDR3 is TGTGCCAGCAGTTGGACTAGCGGGGGGTCGGGGACCCAGTACTTC. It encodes CASSWTSGGSGTQYF. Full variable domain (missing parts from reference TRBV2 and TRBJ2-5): EPEVTQTPSHQVTQMGQEVILRCVPISNHLYFYWYRQILGQKVEFLVSFYNNEISEKSEIFDDQFSVERPDGSNFTLKIRSTKLEDSAMYFCASSWTSGGSGTQYFGPGTRLLVL.

The CDR3, as DNA: TGTGCCAGCAGTTTGGTTGCGGCGGGGGGGCCGACCCAGTACTTC. Translated: CASSLVAAGGPTQYF. The rearrangement links TRBV28 to TRBJ2-5; 9 bases are shared with TRBD2. The CDR3 is made up of 15 amino acids. Germline-derived CDR1 and CDR2 are MDHEN and SYDVKM. With 3 bases clipped from V and 7 bases from J, the junction kept 9 bases outside the gene matches.

The CDR3 is CASSFDGGLQETQYF. The CDR3 nucleotides are TGTGCCAGCAGCTTTGACGGGGGGTTGCAGGAGACCCAGTACTTC. The gene calls are TRBV5-4 and TRBJ2-5; TRBD2 agrees at 7 bases. Germline V gene data show CDR1 as SGHNT and CDR2 as YYREEE (reference sequence). V dropped 2 bases and J dropped 5; count of bases not matched to a gene: 9. The CDR3 is 15 amino acids.

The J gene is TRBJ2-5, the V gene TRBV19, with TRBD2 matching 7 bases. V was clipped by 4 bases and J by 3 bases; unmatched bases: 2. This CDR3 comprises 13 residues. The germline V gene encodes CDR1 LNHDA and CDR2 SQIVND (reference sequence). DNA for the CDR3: TGTGCCAGTAGTAGAGGACTAGAAGAGACCCAGTACTTC. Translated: CASSRGLEETQYF.

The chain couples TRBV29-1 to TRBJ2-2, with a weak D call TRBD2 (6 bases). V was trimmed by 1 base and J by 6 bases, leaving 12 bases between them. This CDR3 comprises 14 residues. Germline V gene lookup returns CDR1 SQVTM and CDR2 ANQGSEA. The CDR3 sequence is CSVEGSRGPGELFF. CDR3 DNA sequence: TGCAGCGTTGAAGGTTCGCGGGGTCCCGGGGAGCTGTTTTTT.

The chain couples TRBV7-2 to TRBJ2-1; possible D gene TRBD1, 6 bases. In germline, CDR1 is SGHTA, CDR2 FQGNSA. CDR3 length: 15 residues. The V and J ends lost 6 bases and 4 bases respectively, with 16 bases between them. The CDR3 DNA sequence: TGTGCCAGCAGTTCCATCGACAGGCCATACAATGAGCAGTTCTTC. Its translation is CASSSIDRPYNEQFF.

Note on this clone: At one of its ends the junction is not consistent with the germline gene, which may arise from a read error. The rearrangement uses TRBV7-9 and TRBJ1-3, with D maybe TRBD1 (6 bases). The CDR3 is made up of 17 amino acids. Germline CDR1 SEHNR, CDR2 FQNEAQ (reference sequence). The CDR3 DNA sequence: TGTGCCCGCAGCTTATTCGGGGGGGCGTCGGGGGGAAACACCATATATTTT. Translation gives CARSLFGGASGGNTIYF.

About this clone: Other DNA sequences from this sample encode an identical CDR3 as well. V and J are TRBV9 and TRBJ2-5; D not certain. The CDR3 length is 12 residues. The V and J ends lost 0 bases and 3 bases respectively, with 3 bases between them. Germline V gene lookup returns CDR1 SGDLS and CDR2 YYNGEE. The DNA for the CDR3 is TGTGCCAGCAGCGTAGGAGAAGAGACCCAGTACTTC. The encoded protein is CASSVGEETQYF.

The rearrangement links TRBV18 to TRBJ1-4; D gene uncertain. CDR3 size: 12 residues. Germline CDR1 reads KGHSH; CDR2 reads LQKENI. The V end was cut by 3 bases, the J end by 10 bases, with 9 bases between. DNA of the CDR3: TGTGCCAGCTCACCGGAGGGTGGAAAACTGTTTTTT. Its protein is CASSPEGGKLFF.

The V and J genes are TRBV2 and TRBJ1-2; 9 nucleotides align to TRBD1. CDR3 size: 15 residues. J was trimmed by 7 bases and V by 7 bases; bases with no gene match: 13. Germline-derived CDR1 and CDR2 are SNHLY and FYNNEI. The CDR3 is CASIAGRSDRGGYTF. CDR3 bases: TGTGCCAGCATCGCGGGTCGGTCGGACAGGGGTGGCTACACCTTC.

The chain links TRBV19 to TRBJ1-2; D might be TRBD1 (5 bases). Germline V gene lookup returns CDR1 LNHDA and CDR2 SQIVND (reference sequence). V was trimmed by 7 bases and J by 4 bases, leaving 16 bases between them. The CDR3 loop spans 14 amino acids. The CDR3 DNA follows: TGTGCCAGTACCCCCGGGGGTTCCCTCTATGGCTACACCTTC. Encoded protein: CASTPGGSLYGYTF.

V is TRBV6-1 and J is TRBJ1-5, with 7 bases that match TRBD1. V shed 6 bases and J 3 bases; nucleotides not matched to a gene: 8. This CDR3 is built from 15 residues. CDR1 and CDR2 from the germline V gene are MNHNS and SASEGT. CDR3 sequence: CASRPGQQDNQPQHF. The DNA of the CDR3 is TGTGCCAGCAGACCGGGACAGCAAGACAATCAGCCCCAGCATTTT.

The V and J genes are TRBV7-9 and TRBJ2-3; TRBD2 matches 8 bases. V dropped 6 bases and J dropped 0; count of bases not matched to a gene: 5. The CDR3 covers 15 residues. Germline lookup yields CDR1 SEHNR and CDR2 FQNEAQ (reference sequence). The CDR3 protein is CASRHGLASTDTQYF. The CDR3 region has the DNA TGTGCCAGCAGACACGGACTAGCAAGCACAGATACGCAGTATTTT.

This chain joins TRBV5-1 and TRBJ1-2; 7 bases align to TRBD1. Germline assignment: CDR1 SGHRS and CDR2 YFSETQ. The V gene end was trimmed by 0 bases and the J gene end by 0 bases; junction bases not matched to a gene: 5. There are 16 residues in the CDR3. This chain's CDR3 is CASSLGGQLSNYGYTF. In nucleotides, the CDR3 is TGCGCCAGCAGCTTGGGGGGACAGCTCTCTAACTATGGCTACACCTTC.

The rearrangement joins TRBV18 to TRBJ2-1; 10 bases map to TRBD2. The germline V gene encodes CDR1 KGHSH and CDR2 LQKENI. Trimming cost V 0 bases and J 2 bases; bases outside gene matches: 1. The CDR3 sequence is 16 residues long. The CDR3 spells CASSPPLAGAYNEQFF. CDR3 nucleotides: TGTGCCAGCTCACCACCGCTAGCGGGGGCCTACAATGAGCAGTTCTTC.

The CDR3 region has the DNA TGTGCCAGCAGTGCTAGCGGGGGGATCACAGATACGCAGTATTTT. It translates to CASSASGGITDTQYF. V usage is TRBV2 and J usage is TRBJ2-3, with 11 positions matching TRBD2. Trimming removed 4 bases from V and 2 bases from J; junction bases left unmatched: 2. Germline V gives CDR1 SNHLY, CDR2 FYNNEI. CDR3 length: 15 residues.

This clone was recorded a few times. The CDR3 nucleotides read TGTGCCAGCAGTGAACTCGGCGGATCGATAGCTAACTATGGCTACACCTTC. It is translated as CASSELGGSIANYGYTF. The chain links TRBV6-1 to TRBJ1-2; the D is unclear. Germline CDR1 MNHNS, CDR2 SASEGT. The CDR3 has 17 residues. V lost 2 bases and J lost 0, with 16 bases in between.

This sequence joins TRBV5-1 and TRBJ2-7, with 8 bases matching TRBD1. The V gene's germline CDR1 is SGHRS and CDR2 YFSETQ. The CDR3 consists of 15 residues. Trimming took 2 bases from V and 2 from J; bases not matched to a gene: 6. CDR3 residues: CASSFGQGGAYEQYF. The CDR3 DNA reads TGCGCCAGCAGCTTCGGACAGGGTGGGGCCTACGAGCAGTACTTC.

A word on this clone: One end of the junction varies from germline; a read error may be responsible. In DNA, the CDR3 is TGTTCCAGCAGCTTAGCAGGGGCTGAAGCTTTCTTT. Translated: CSSSLAGAEAFF. The V call is TRBV7-9, the J call TRBJ1-1; D perhaps matches TRBD1 (6 bases). Germline V gives CDR1 SEHNR, CDR2 FQNEAQ (reference sequence). This CDR3 has 12 amino acids. Full variable domain (outside the CDR3, taken from reference TRBV7-9 and TRBJ1-1): DTGVSQNPRHKITKRGQNVTFRCDPISEHNRLYWYRQTLGQGPEFLTYFQNEAQLEKSRLLSDRFSAERPKGSFSTLEIQRTEQGDSAMYLCSSSLAGAEAFFGQGTRLTVV.

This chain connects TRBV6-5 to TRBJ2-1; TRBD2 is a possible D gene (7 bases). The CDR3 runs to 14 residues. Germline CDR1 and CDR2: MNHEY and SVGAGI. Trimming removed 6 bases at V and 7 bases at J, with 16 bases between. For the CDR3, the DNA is TGTGCCAGCAGGGTGGGGGGGGCCGGGAATGAGCAGTTCTTC. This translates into CASRVGGAGNEQFF.

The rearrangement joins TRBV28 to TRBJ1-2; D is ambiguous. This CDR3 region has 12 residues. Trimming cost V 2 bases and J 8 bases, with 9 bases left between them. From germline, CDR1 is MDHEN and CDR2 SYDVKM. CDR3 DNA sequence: TGTGCCAGCAGTTTACGACATGACGGCTACACCTTC. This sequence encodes CASSLRHDGYTF.